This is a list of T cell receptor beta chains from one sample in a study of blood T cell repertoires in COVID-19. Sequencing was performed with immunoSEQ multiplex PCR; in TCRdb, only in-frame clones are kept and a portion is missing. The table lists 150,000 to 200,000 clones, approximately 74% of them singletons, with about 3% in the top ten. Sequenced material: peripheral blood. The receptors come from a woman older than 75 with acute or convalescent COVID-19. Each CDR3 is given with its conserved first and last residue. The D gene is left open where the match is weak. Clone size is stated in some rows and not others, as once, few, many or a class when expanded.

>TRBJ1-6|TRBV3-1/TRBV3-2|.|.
CASSQVQGIGSPLHF
TGTGCCAGCAGCCAAGTACAGGGAATAGGTTCACCCCTCCACTTT
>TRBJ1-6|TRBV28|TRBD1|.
CASSLETGAGSPLHF
TGTGCCAGCAGTTTAGAGACAGGGGCGGGTTCACCCCTCCACTTT
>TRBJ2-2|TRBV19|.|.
CASSQLVTGELFF
TGTGCCAGTAGTCAACTTGTCACCGGGGAGCTGTTTTTT
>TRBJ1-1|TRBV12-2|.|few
CASRLAVPGQGVGGTEAFF
TGTGCAAGTCGCCTCGCCGTACCGGGACAGGGGGTAGGAGGGACTGAAGCTTTCTTT
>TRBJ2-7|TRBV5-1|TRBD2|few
CASSSSGSYEQYF
TGCGCCAGCAGCTCCAGCGGGAGTTACGAGCAGTACTTC
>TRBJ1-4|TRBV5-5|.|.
CASSLAGPEKLFF
TGTGCCAGCAGCTTGGCAGGGCCGGAAAAACTGTTTTTT
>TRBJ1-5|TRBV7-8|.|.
CASSLEAHTSGQPQHF
TGTGCCAGCAGCTTAGAGGCACACACCTCGGGGCAGCCCCAGCATTTT
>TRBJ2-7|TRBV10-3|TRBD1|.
CAAHGDRGYEQYF
TGTGCCGCTCACGGGGACAGGGGCTACGAGCAGTACTTC
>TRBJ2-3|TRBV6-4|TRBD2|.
CASSDFAGADTQYF
TGTGCCAGCAGTGACTTTGCGGGAGCAGATACGCAGTATTTT
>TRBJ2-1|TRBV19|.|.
CASSIPSGSSSYNEQFF
TGTGCCAGTAGTATCCCATCGGGATCAAGCTCCTACAATGAGCAGTTCTTC
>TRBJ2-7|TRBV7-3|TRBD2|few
CASSLGTSGDEQYF
TGTGCCAGCAGCTTGGGCACTAGCGGGGACGAGCAGTACTTC
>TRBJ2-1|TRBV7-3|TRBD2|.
CASSLTGRERLRDEQFF
TGTGCCAGCAGCTTAACAGGGCGGGAGCGCCTACGGGATGAGCAGTTCTTC
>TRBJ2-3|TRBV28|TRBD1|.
CASSSGQLRDTQYF
TGTGCCAGCAGTTCGGGACAGTTGAGGGATACGCAGTATTTT
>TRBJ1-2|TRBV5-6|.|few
CASSLSDSSGYTF
TGTGCCAGCAGCTTGTCCGACAGCTCTGGCTACACCTTC
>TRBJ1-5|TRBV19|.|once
CASSFLPASSNQPQHF
TGTGCCAGTAGTTTCCTCCCTGCCAGTAGCAATCAGCCCCAGCATTTT
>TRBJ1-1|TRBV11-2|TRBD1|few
CASSSGQGTEAFF
TGTGCCAGCAGCTCAGGACAGGGCACTGAAGCTTTCTTT
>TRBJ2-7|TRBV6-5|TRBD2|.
CASKPNGRPYEQYF
TGTGCCAGCAAACCCAACGGGAGGCCCTACGAGCAGTACTTC
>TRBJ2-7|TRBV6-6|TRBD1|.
CASTTGTGGYEQYF
TGTGCCAGCACGACCGGGACAGGGGGATACGAGCAGTACTTC
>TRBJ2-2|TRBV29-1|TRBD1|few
CSVGQGASTGELFF
TGCAGCGTTGGACAGGGGGCGAGCACCGGGGAGCTGTTTTTT
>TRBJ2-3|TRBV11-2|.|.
CASSLYNTDTQYF
TGTGCCAGCAGCCTCTATAACACAGATACGCAGTATTTT
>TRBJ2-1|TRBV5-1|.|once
CASSLSSGQSSYNEQFF
TGCGCCAGCAGCTTATCGTCAGGCCAATCCTCCTACAATGAGCAGTTCTTC
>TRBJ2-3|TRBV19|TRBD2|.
CASSMAGLALTDTQYF
TGTGCCAGTAGTATGGCGGGACTAGCTTTAACAGATACGCAGTATTTT
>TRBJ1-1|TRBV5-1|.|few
CASSLDRSNTEAFF
TGCGCCAGCAGCTTGGACAGGTCGAACACTGAAGCTTTCTTT
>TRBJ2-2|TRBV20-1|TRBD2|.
CSASEFGGGHGELFF
TGCAGTGCTAGTGAATTCGGGGGGGGTCACGGGGAGCTGTTTTTT
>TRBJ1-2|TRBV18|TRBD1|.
CASSQAGQGAFGYTF
TGTGCCAGCTCCCAGGCCGGACAGGGGGCGTTTGGCTACACCTTC
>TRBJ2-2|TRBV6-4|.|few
CASSGTGTNTGELFF
TGTGCCAGCAGTGGAACCGGGACGAACACCGGGGAGCTGTTTTTT
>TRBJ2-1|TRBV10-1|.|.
CASSEYLNNEQFF
TGCGCCAGCAGTGAGTACTTGAACAATGAGCAGTTCTTC
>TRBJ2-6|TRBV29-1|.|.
CSVAVSGANVLTF
TGCAGCGTTGCCGTCTCTGGGGCCAACGTCCTGACTTTC
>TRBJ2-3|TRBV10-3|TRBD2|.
CAIGVTSGSTDTQYF
TGTGCCATCGGGGTGACTAGCGGAAGCACAGATACGCAGTATTTT
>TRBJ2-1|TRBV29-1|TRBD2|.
CSARIQGLAYNEQFF
TGCAGCGCTCGCATCCAGGGACTAGCCTACAATGAGCAGTTCTTC
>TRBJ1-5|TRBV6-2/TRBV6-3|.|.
CASSSWTDKGQPQHF
TGTGCCAGCAGCTCCTGGACGGACAAAGGACAGCCCCAGCATTTT
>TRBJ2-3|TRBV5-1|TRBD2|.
CASRTSEADTQYF
TGCGCCAGCAGGACTAGCGAAGCAGATACGCAGTATTTT
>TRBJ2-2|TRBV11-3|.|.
CASSRTVGGNTGELFF
TGTGCCAGCAGTCGGACAGTCGGTGGGAACACCGGGGAGCTGTTTTTT
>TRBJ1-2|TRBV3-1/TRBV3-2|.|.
CASSQTTAGTYGYTF
TGTGCCAGCAGCCAAACGACAGCCGGGACTTATGGCTACACCTTC
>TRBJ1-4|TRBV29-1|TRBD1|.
CSVEGTGSNEKLFF
TGCAGCGTTGAAGGGACAGGGAGTAATGAAAAACTGTTTTTT
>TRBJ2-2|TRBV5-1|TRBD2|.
CASIGTSVGDGELFF
TGCGCCAGCATCGGGACTAGCGTCGGGGACGGGGAGCTGTTTTTT
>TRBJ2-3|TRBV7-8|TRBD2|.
CASSRGLAGSTDTQYF
TGTGCCAGCAGCCGAGGACTAGCGGGGAGCACAGATACGCAGTATTTT
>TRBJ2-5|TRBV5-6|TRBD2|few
CASTWASGSGETQYF
TGTGCCAGCACCTGGGCTAGCGGGAGTGGCGAGACCCAGTACTTC
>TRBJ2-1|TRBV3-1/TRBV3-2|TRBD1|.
CASSQMSRDRGHYVNEQFF
TGTGCCAGCAGCCAAATGTCGAGGGACAGGGGGCATTATGTCAATGAGCAGTTCTTC
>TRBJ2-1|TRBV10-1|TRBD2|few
CASTPETSGRGEQFF
TGCGCCAGCACTCCTGAGACTAGCGGGAGGGGTGAGCAGTTCTTC
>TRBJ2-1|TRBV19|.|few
CASSIPGVSYNEQFF
TGTGCCAGTAGTATCCCGGGAGTATCCTACAATGAGCAGTTCTTC
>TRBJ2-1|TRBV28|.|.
CASSFGSPSEQFF
TGTGCCAGCAGTTTTGGGAGCCCCAGTGAGCAGTTCTTC
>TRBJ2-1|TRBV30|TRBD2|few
CALGRLADNEQFF
TGTGCCTTAGGGCGGCTAGCGGACAATGAGCAGTTCTTC
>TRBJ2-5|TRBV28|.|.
CATSGAGETQYF
TGTGCCACCTCAGGGGCCGGGGAGACCCAGTACTTC
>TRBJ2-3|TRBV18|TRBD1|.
CASSGTGSTDTQYF
TGTGCCAGCTCAGGGACAGGGAGCACAGATACGCAGTATTTT
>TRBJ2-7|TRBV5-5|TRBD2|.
CASSRDLAGGFDEQYF
TGTGCCAGCAGTCGCGATCTAGCGGGAGGTTTCGACGAGCAGTACTTC
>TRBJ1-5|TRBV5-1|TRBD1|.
CARPTPPTGEPQHF
TGCGCCAGACCCACCCCCCCGACAGGGGAGCCCCAGCATTTT
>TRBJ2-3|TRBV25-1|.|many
CASSASGDRSTDTQYF
TGTGCCAGCAGTGCTTCGGGAGACCGGAGCACAGATACGCAGTATTTT
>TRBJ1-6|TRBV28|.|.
CASRQAAGSPLHF
TGTGCCTCCAGACAGGCGGCTGGGTCACCCCTCCACTTT
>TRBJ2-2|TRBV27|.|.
CASSKLTGELFF
TGTGCCAGCAGCAAATTGACCGGGGAGCTGTTTTTT
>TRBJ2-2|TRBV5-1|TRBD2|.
CASSPPIAGGTGELFF
TGCGCCAGCAGCCCCCCCATAGCGGGAGGCACCGGGGAGCTGTTTTTT
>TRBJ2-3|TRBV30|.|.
CAWRKVWGPDTQYF
TGTGCCTGGAGGAAGGTGTGGGGCCCAGATACGCAGTATTTT